This entry describes one TCR beta chain. Attachment of unique molecular identifiers to individual cDNA molecules was performed in the library. MiXCR was run by TCRdb on the RACE reads, yielding one entry per CDR3 protein. The sample contains 150,000 to 200,000 distinct CDR3 sequences, 14% of which appear only once. This sample is part of a study of human T cells and chemical hapten exposure. The CDR3 runs 13 residues. V was cut by 2 bases and J by 6 bases, with 9 bases left in between. Germline CDR1 and CDR2: SGHTA and FQGNSA. Regarding time point: patch test 1, 2 weeks after DPC sensitization. Treatment of the sample: therapeutic diphenylcyclopropenone sensitization with weekly scalp DPC.

V and J are TRBV7-2 and TRBJ2-3, with D unclear. The clonotype originates from a woman in her twenties or thirties with alopecia areata. Some clones in this sample may be carry-over from other donors' samples. Sequencing used whole blood, obtained in connection with sensitization to the hapten diphenylcyclopropenone (DPC). The CDR3 here is CASSLYELDTQYF. The CDR3 bases are TGTGCCAGCAGCTTATATGAGCTTGATACGCAGTATTTT.